One sample yielded the 23 T cell receptor beta chains listed below, sequenced in a study of tumor-infiltrating lymphocytes in oesophageal squamous cell carcinoma. TCRdb fed the PCR reads into MiXCR, producing one record per CDR3 protein. Here the sample spans about 12,000 distinct CDR3 sequences, roughly 55% being singletons. Source material: esophageal tumor tissue. Receptors were obtained from a female donor with esophageal squamous cell carcinoma.

The chain is built from TRBV9 and TRBJ2-3; D perhaps matches TRBD2 (6 bases). In germline, CDR1 is SGDLS, CDR2 YYNGEE. V gave up 4 bases and J gave up 4 bases, with 16 bases separating them. This CDR3 is built from 15 residues. This CDR3 reads CASSPRGGVSDTQYF. The CDR3 nucleotides are TGTGCCAGCAGCCCCCGAGGAGGGGTATCAGATACGCAGTATTTT.

The CDR3 sequence is CASRGTDYEEQYF. As DNA, the CDR3 is TGCGCCAGCAGAGGGACAGACTACGAGGAGCAGTACTTC. J is TRBJ2-4 and V is TRBV5-1; 7 bases map to TRBD1. The CDR3 runs to 13 residues. The junction had 12 bases not matched to a gene; V was cut back by 5 bases and J by 13 bases. Germline assignment: CDR1 SGHRS and CDR2 YFSETQ.

This sequence joins TRBV7-8 and TRBJ1-1; D may be TRBD1 or TRBD2 (6 bases each). The better agreement between TRBJ2-2 and the DNA end casts doubt on the J call. Germline assignment: CDR1 SGHVS and CDR2 FQNEAQ. The CDR3 covers 16 residues. The CDR3 reads CASSLVGGLYTGELFF. In nucleotides, the CDR3 is TGTGCCAGCAGCTTAGTCGGGGGCTTATACACCGGGGAGCTGTTTTTT.

A word on this clonotype: The missing conserved phenylalanine or tryptophan at the end of this CDR3 makes a read error likely. The limits of the CDR3 on the DNA are not certain, so only TCRdb's listed CDR3 is given. The chain recombines TRBV7-8 with TRBJ2-3; the table calls TRBD1, which could not be checked here. The CDR3 totals 17 residues, both ends included. CDR1 and CDR2 from the germline V gene are SGHVS and FQNEAQ. The CDR3: CASSSRTGANYGYTFGP.

This chain uses TRBV7-3 with TRBJ2-3; 7 bases are a match to TRBD2. Germline CDR1 and CDR2: SGHTA and FQGTGA. The CDR3 sequence is 17 residues long. After removal of 0 bases from V and 0 bases from J, the junction contained 6 bases not matched to a gene. Here the CDR3 DNA reads TGTGCCAGCAGCTTAACAGGGACTATCCGAAGCACAGATACGCAGTATTTT. Its protein is CASSLTGTIRSTDTQYF.

The chain couples TRBV7-6 to TRBJ2-7; TRBD2 aligns across 13 bases. The J call could be wrong; TRBJ2-5 is a better fit for the DNA end. Germline CDR1 reads SGHVS; CDR2 reads FNYEAQ. The CDR3 runs to 16 residues. The CDR3: CASSLGGLAGAETQYF. CDR3 bases: TGTGCCAGCAGCTTAGGCGGACTAGCGGGAGCAGAGACCCAGTACTTC.

This clonotype turned up a few times. The chain carries TRBV4-1 and TRBJ2-6, with 11 bases matching TRBD1. Trimming cost V 6 bases and J 2 bases; bases outside gene matches: 6. Germline CDR1 MGHRA, CDR2 YSYEKL. CDR3 length: 17 amino acids. CDR3 coding DNA: TGCGCCAGCAGTTCCGGGACAGGGGGAGCTGGGGCCAACGTCCTGACTTTC. This gives the protein CASSSGTGGAGANVLTF.

This clonotype is large within its sample. Germline is not matched at one junction end, which may reflect a read error. The chain is built from TRBV7-2 and TRBJ2-5, with 10 bases that match TRBD1. This CDR3 is built from 12 residues. Germline V lookup: CDR1 SGHTA, CDR2 FQGNSA. The CDR3 DNA reads as TGTGCCAGCAGCTTAGGGGGGACAGGGGACAACTTC. Its protein product is CASSLGGTGDNF.

This chain connects TRBV28 to TRBJ1-1; D is uncertain. V was shortened by 2 bases and J by 5 bases, with 6 bases between the two germline ends. CDR1 and CDR2 (germline): MDHEN, SYDVKM. CDR3 length equals 12 residues. As DNA, the CDR3 is TGTGCCAGCAGTTTAGATGGGACTGAAGCTTTCTTT. This codes for CASSLDGTEAFF.

This chain links TRBV7-2 with TRBJ2-1, with 7 bases identical to TRBD1. Germline loops: CDR1 SGHTA, CDR2 FQGNSA. Unmatched junction bases numbered 6, after V lost 1 base and J lost 12 bases. The CDR3 loop spans 13 amino acids. DNA for the CDR3: TGTGCCAGCAGCTTAGAGGAAGGGACAGCGCAGTTCTTC. Its protein product is CASSLEEGTAQFF.

This clonotype was observed at least ten times. The V and J genes are TRBV11-2 and TRBJ2-5, with D hard to call. Looked up from germline, CDR1 is SGHAT and CDR2 is FQNNGV. Trimming took off 3 bases at V and 4 bases at J, with 12 bases between the two ends. This CDR3 is built from 14 residues. CDR3 residues: CASSFLRQSETQYF. CDR3 DNA sequence: TGTGCCAGCAGCTTTTTACGCCAGTCAGAGACCCAGTACTTC.

The chain has TRBV6-1 and TRBJ2-5, with D possibly being TRBD1 (5 bases). Germline V gene sequence: CDR1 MNHNS, CDR2 SASEGT. V was pared by 4 bases and J by 4 bases, with 13 bases between. CDR3 length equals 14 residues. The CDR3 nucleotides are TGTGCCAGCAGTGGGGGCCCAGGGCCAGAGACCCAGTACTTC. Protein: CASSGGPGPETQYF.

This clonotype was seen more than once but under ten times. The V gene is TRBV27, the J gene TRBJ2-1; 9 bases are a match to TRBD1. Gene TRBJ2-7 matches the end of the DNA better, so the J call may be wrong. This CDR3 is 14 amino acids long. Germline V gene data show CDR1 as MNHEY and CDR2 as SMNVEV (reference sequence). For the CDR3, the DNA is TGTGCCAGCAGTGCCGGACAGGGGACCCACGAGCAGTACTTC. This gives the protein CASSAGQGTHEQYF.

This clonotype ranks as medium-sized. This chain links TRBV28 with TRBJ2-3; D remains unclear. Per germline, CDR1 MDHEN and CDR2 SYDVKM. The length of the CDR3 is 15 residues. The V and J ends lost 2 bases and 0 bases respectively, with 9 bases between them. CDR3 sequence reads: CASSLARASTDTQYF. The CDR3 region has the DNA TGTGCCAGCAGTTTAGCTCGTGCTAGCACAGATACGCAGTATTTT.

V gene TRBV7-9 combines with J gene TRBJ2-7; 8 bases match TRBD1. Trimming at V came to 1 base and at J to 5 bases, leaving 4 bases not matched to a gene. CDR3 length: 14 residues. Per germline, CDR1 SEHNR and CDR2 FQNEAQ (reference sequence). The CDR3 reads CASSLGTGSHEQYF. CDR3 nucleotide sequence: TGTGCCAGCAGCTTAGGGACAGGGAGCCACGAGCAGTACTTC.

The chain employs TRBV7-3 and TRBJ2-1; no clear D. Germline CDR1 and CDR2: SGHTA and FQGTGA. This CDR3 is built from 13 residues. With 4 bases removed from V and 6 bases from J, the gap between germline ends came to 10 bases. CDR3 sequence: CASSSRPGNEQFF. The CDR3 DNA is TGTGCCAGCAGCTCCAGACCGGGCAATGAGCAGTTCTTC.

This clonotype is large in the sample. A junction boundary mismatches the germline segment, possibly from a read error. The chain recombines TRBV7-7 with TRBJ2-1; D is unresolved. The germline V gene encodes CDR1 SSHAT and CDR2 FNYEAQ (reference sequence). CDR3 length equals 13 residues. The CDR3 loop is CASSLESNNEQFF. The CDR3, as DNA: TGTGCTAGCAGCTTAGAATCCAACAATGAGCAGTTCTTC.

This clonotype came up many times. The chain couples TRBV18 to TRBJ2-7; no definite D call. Trimming took 3 bases from V and 6 from J, leaving 9 bases between them. This CDR3 contains 12 residues. The germline gives CDR1 KGHSH, CDR2 LQKENI. CDR3 in amino acids: CASSPGRLEQYF. As DNA, the CDR3 is TGTGCCAGCTCACCGGGCAGGCTCGAGCAGTACTTC.

The gene calls are TRBV7-6 and TRBJ2-4, with 14 nucleotides matching TRBD2. The end of the DNA fits TRBJ2-1 better, so the J call may be wrong. In germline, CDR1 is SGHVS, CDR2 FNYEAQ. The CDR3 spans 15 residues. The CDR3 region has the DNA TGTGCCAGCAGAAAGGGACTAGCGGGAGACAATGAGCAGTTCTTC. The encoded protein is CASRKGLAGDNEQFF.

Note on this clonotype: One end of the junction varies from germline; a read error may be responsible. The chain carries TRBV7-4 and TRBJ1-6; 10 bases line up with TRBD1. CDR1 is SGHVT, CDR2 SQSDAQ, per germline. The CDR3 has 12 residues. The CDR3 coding sequence is TGTGCCAGCCGGGACAGGGGCCACGAGCAGTACTTT. Its protein is CASRDRGHEQYF.

This clonotype has more than one count but fewer than ten. The chain joins TRBV7-6 to TRBJ2-5, with D tentatively TRBD1 or TRBD2 (6 bases each). Germline V CDR1 and CDR2: SGHVS, FNYEAQ. There are 15 residues in the CDR3. V gave up 4 bases and J gave up 5 bases, with 17 bases separating them. The CDR3 nucleotides read TGTGCCAGCAGCTCCCCTCCGCAGGGGAGGGAGACCCAGTACTTC. Translation: CASSSPPQGRETQYF.

V gene TRBV7-4 combines with J gene TRBJ2-7; possibly TRBD1 or TRBD2 for D (6 bases each). Germline-derived CDR1 and CDR2 are SGHVT and SQSDAQ. The length of the CDR3 is 17 residues. The germline V and J ends were trimmed by 1 base and 6 bases, with 22 bases remaining between them. The CDR3: CASSLDGPQGGAPEQYF. CDR3 nucleotides: TGTGCCAGCAGCTTAGACGGGCCACAGGGAGGCGCGCCCGAGCAGTACTTC.

The chain employs TRBV19 and TRBJ2-5, with 11 bases lining up with TRBD2. The J call may be mistaken, given a closer DNA end match to TRBJ2-1. Germline lookup yields CDR1 LNHDA and CDR2 SQIVND (reference sequence). The CDR3 sequence is 15 residues long. Written as DNA, the CDR3 is TGTGCCAGTAGTCCGGGACTAGCGGCTCAAGAGACCCAGTTCTTC. Translation gives CASSPGLAAQETQFF.